This is a list of T cell receptor beta chains from one sample in a study of cytomegalovirus exposure and HLA in healthy donors. Sequencing was performed with immunoSEQ multiplex PCR; in TCRdb, only in-frame clones are kept and a portion is missing. This table has 180,000 or so clones, roughly three quarters appearing once. Sequencing was carried out using PBMCs. The source of these receptors is a woman in her twenties or thirties in good health and CMV-seropositive. Each CDR3 is given without its conserved first and last residue. Expanded clones get a size class; other rows say once, few or many, or leave the size out.

clone_size,j_call,v_call,cdr3_aa
-,TRBJ1-2,TRBV18,ASSPERYYGYT
-,TRBJ2-5,TRBV28,ASSWGQGKETQY
-,TRBJ2-5,TRBV5-1,ASRLAGGGQETQY
-,TRBJ2-2,TRBV11-3,ASSLGTANTGELF
-,TRBJ2-2,TRBV10-3,AISPAGGLRGGELF
-,TRBJ2-6,TRBV19,ASSTTGTGGSGANVLT
-,TRBJ2-7,TRBV10-3,AISTRLDTNEQY
few,TRBJ2-1,TRBV2,ASRERGGFNEQF
few,TRBJ2-2,TRBV28,ASTQGGNTGELF
-,TRBJ2-7,TRBV6-5,ASGREGSYEQY
-,TRBJ2-7,TRBV29-1,SAGDRGYEQY
-,TRBJ2-7,TRBV4-3,ASSQKLGRGGEQY
-,TRBJ2-7,TRBV4-3,ASSRPQGIGSYEQY
few,TRBJ1-1,TRBV5-1,ASRREMNTEAF
-,TRBJ2-1,TRBV9,ASSVVDYPGHNEQF
-,TRBJ2-5,TRBV7-2,ASSLAGPAGETQY
few,TRBJ1-4,TRBV19,ASTPEGTGVEKLF
-,TRBJ2-5,TRBV5-1,ASSSVIRVGETQY
-,TRBJ2-7,TRBV13,ASSLFGQGGYEQY
-,TRBJ1-1,TRBV4-2,ASSQGPGGENTEAF
-,TRBJ1-3,TRBV7-9,ASNAISGNTIY
-,TRBJ1-6,TRBV7-8,ASSLARGVLSPLH
-,TRBJ1-2,TRBV4-2,ASSPSGDYDYT
-,TRBJ2-5,TRBV7-2,ASSRGQGRDLGETQY
-,TRBJ1-6,TRBV19,ASHRDRAHNSPLH
-,TRBJ2-5,TRBV7-2,ASSEGTGRQETQY
-,TRBJ2-5,TRBV14,ASSQVKGLETQY
-,TRBJ2-3,TRBV4-2,ASSLRLAGRDTDTQY
few,TRBJ2-1,TRBV9,ASSPIQGPYNEQF
few,TRBJ1-6,TRBV2,ASGAWPLH
once,TRBJ1-4,TRBV18,ASSSDRVSRETNEKLF
-,TRBJ2-7,TRBV18,ASSLGTDQLEQY
-,TRBJ1-3,TRBV9,ASSVAGRVVGNTIY
-,TRBJ2-3,TRBV6-5,ASSFGGGPQITQY
-,TRBJ1-6,TRBV18,ASSPTGDNSPLH
-,TRBJ1-1,TRBV28,ASSSRTFRAEAF
-,TRBJ2-7,TRBV7-5,ARSLVCATYEQY
-,TRBJ1-1,TRBV7-3,ASSLNRVTEAF
few,TRBJ1-5,TRBV28,ASSLIGVGIGNQPQH
-,TRBJ2-1,TRBV6-6,ASTPTSRRHEQF
-,TRBJ2-3,TRBV7-2,ASSPGGTDTQY
-,TRBJ2-1,TRBV10-3,AISESPTSGVLNEQF
-,TRBJ2-2,TRBV7-2,ASSSSTGELF
few,TRBJ2-5,TRBV11-2,ASSLRETQY
-,TRBJ2-1,TRBV7-3,ASTQGPYNEQF